The clone carrying this T cell receptor (beta chain) was counted between two and nine times. Germline V gene sequence: CDR1 MGHRA, CDR2 YSYEKL. This CDR3 is built from 15 residues. V was clipped by 7 bases and J by 7 bases; unmatched bases: 9. The study counted Cohort 3 donors as recovered given two negative PCRs, clearance, or symptom resolution. The data are from a study of blood T cell repertoires in COVID-19. Overall study context: Nucleic acid was either cDNA or gDNA, and it came from T cells, B-cell-depleted T cells, or PBMCs.

Only in-frame clones appear in the TCRdb table, and some are missing; sequencing was by immunoSEQ multiplex PCR. Found here are about 190,000 clones, 65% to 85% of them singletons; the top ten hold approximately 3%. Sample: PBMCs or T cells enriched from blood (not recorded which). The chain employs TRBV4-1 and TRBJ2-2, with 10 nucleotides matching TRBD1. This TCR was sampled from a woman in her twenties or thirties who had recovered from COVID-19. The CDR3 DNA follows: TGCGCCAGCAAACCGGGACAGGGGAAGGGCGGGGAGCTGTTTTTT. Its protein is CASKPGQGKGGELFF.